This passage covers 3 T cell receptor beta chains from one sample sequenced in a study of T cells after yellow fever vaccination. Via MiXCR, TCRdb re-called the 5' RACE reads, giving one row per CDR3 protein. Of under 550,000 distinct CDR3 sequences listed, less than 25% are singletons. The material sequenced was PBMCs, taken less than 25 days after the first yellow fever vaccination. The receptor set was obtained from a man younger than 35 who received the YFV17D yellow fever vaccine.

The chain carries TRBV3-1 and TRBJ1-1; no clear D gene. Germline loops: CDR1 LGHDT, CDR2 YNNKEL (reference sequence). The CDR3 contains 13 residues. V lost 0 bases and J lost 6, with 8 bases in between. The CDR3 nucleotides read TGTGCCAGCAGCCAAGAATTCCCGGCTGAAGCTTTCTTT. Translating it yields CASSQEFPAEAFF.

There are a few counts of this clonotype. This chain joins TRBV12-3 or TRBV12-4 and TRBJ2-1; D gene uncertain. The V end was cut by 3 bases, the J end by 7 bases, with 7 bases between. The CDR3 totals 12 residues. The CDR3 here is CASSFGLNEQFF. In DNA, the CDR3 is TGTGCCAGCAGTTTCGGGCTGAATGAGCAGTTCTTC.

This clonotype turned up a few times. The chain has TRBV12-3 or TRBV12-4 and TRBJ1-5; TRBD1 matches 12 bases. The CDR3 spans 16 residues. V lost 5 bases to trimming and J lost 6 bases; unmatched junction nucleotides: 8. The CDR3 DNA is TGTGCCAGCAGTCCGCGGGACAGGGGGCGAGGTCAGCCCCAGCATTTT. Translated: CASSPRDRGRGQPQHF.